Sequencing of this T cell receptor (beta chain) was carried out in a study of response to subunit inactivated influenza vaccine. Notes on the study in general: Each seasonal flu vaccination may recruit only limited new T cells, authors suggested.

The count of this clonotype is one. Its antigen is still unknown. Deletions cut 0 bases from V and 0 bases from J, with 9 bases between. This CDR3 has 16 amino acids. TCRdb independently ran MiXCR on the RT-PCR reads; one entry per CDR3 protein. The table has about 800,000 distinct CDR3 sequences, about 20% seen once. This TCR came from a man in his fifties or sixties who received an inactivated influenza vaccine. Sequencing was performed on PBMCs from blood, taken 5 days after vaccination. The rearrangement joins TRBV23-1 to TRBJ1-3, with D unresolved. TRBV23-1 is reported as an ORF; its role is uncertain. CDR3 loop: CASSQSDRDSGNTIYF. The CDR3 bases are TGCGCCAGCAGTCAATCGGACCGGGACTCTGGAAACACCATATATTTT.